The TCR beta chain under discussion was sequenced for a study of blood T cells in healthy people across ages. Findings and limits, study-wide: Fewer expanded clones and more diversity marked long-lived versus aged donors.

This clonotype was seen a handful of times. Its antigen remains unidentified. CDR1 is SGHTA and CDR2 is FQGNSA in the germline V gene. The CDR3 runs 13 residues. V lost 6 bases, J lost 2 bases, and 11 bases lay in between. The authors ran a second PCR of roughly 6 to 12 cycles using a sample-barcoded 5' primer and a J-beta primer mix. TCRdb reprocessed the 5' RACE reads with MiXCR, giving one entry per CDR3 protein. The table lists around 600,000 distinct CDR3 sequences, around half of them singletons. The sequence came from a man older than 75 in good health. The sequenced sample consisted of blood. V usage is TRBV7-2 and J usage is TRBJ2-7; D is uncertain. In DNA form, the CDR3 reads TGTGCCAGCAGTGGGCCCGTGACCTACGAGCAGTACTTC. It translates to CASSGPVTYEQYF. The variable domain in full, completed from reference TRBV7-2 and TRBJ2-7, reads GAGVSQSPSNKVTEKGKDVELRCDPISGHTALYWYRQSLGQGLEFLIYFQGNSAPDKSGLPSDRFSAERTGGSVSTLTIQRTQQEDSAVYLCASSGPVTYEQYFGPGTRLTVT.